The TCR beta chain described here comes from a study of cytomegalovirus exposure and HLA in healthy donors listed by TCRdb under 2017. Background for the entire study: According to an earlier analysis of 587 of the donors, 200 million or so T cells yielded 100 million or so unique TCR beta sequences and roughly 280 Gb of sequence data. An early release that covered around 590 HLA-typed donors contained around 300 gigabases of sequencing data and tens of millions of unique TCR sequences. Of the 300 to 500 genotyped donors, 75% to 85% were placed in the genetic ancestry cluster associated with self-reported Caucasian donors. The study was designed to test whether signatures of past pathogen exposure could be identified by cataloging public T cell receptors. Using immunosequencing, the study profiled T cell repertoires from roughly 650 subjects and related those repertoires to cytomegalovirus serostatus. Along with the approximately 700-subject first cohort, a separate validation cohort of over a hundred different subjects was used. To predict cytomegalovirus infection status, the study brought together high-throughput TCR immunosequencing, statistical association of individual TCRs with disease status, and machine learning. In a later analysis, previously published TCR beta repertoires from some 640 donors were re-analyzed and high-resolution HLA genotyping was added so that TCR occurrence patterns could be studied. In the later analysis, no new phenotypic data were used to find candidate immune exposures; instead, reliance was placed on TCR beta sequences and their occurrence across donors. An earlier analysis of 587 of the donors used high-throughput TCR beta sequencing to judge whether each TCR beta V gene segment behaved as functional or pseudogenic. Donor age, sex, ethnicity and CMV serostatus were compiled alongside the repertoire data. In a later genetic analysis, genome-wide SNP genotypes for about three fifths of the roughly 670 donors were used, and that subset was treated as a discovery cohort. All discovery cohort repertoires had been generated on a single sequencing platform. Both class I and class II loci were covered by HLA typing, at four-digit resolution. Typing coverage varied by locus: about 620-640 donors for A, B, C, DRB1 and DQB1; roughly 500 for DQA1; some 610 for DPA1; approximately 470 for DPB1. About 5 DR-DQ haplotypes were handled as single units for association and clustering, since linkage in the cohort was strong. Among over 350 genotyped donors of the cohort, an average of approximately 240,000 unique TCR beta nucleotide sequences were sequenced per donor, 15% to 20% of them non-productive.

Receptor libraries were prepared by the immunoSEQ multiplex PCR assay. The multiplex PCR relied on a mix of 60 forward primers for TCR Vbeta segments and 13 reverse primers for TCR Jbeta segments. A multiplex PCR assay on genomic DNA amplified the CDR3 region of rearranged TCR beta genes. The Illumina HiSeq System was used to sequence the amplified TCR beta libraries as 87-base-pair reads. The published analysis was carried out like this. In a later analysis, some 80 million unique TCR beta chains were counted across the 500 to 850 repertoires, and about 9.9 million of these chains were shared by at least two donors. Raw reads were error-corrected and collapsed into unique sequences by a nearest-neighbor algorithm in which closely related sequences were merged to remove PCR and sequencing errors. To assign V, D and J gene segments, CDR3 sequences were aligned to IMGT reference sequences. For a sequence to be retained, at least a six-nucleotide match to both a V gene segment and a J gene segment was required. Rearrangements were classified as productive when the CDR3 lacked stop codons and remained in frame with V and J, and all other rearrangements were classified as non-productive. Following IMGT convention, CDR3 was defined as the stretch from the second conserved V-encoded cysteine up to the conserved J-encoded phenylalanine. The earlier analysis of about 640 of the donors excluded any sequence lacking an unambiguous match to a single V gene segment. An earlier analysis of some 610 of the donors called V segments functional above 56.7% productive rearrangements and segregating when the between-donor standard deviation exceeded 5%. A statistical classification framework was developed to diagnose cytomegalovirus status using the catalog of TCR beta chain sequences. A later analysis assigned V and J genes by comparing TCR nucleotide sequences with IMGT/GENE-DB human TR gene sequences. In a later analysis, CDR3 sequences and most-parsimonious VDJ recombination scenarios were assigned using the TCRdist pipeline. In a later analysis, every TCR beta chain was defined by the combination of its CDR3 amino acid sequence and its V-gene family, and reads without a unique V-gene family were dropped. In a later analysis, some 600 highly shared, low-generation-probability nucleotide sequences were removed to address suspected cross-contamination and a sequencing artifact. For each public chain, a later analysis derived a clonal expansion index from normalized ranks of inferred template counts within each repertoire. In a later analysis, generation probabilities were computed using a VDJ recombination model fitted to out-of-frame rearrangements, and the results were checked against IGoR. A later analysis scored TCR-TCR, TCR-HLA and TCR-CMV co-occurrence with hypergeometric tests, applying a repertoire-size bias correction to TCR pairs. In a later analysis, false discovery rates were estimated by permuting HLA or CMV assignments 20 times. In a later analysis, co-occurring TCRs were grouped using DBSCAN, and TCRdist sequence similarity was added for clustering within HLA-allele-positive subsets. Repertoires with fewer than 30,000 or more than 120,000 public chains, plus five repertoires with anomalous nucleotide sharing, were excluded from co-occurrence clustering. As stored in TCRdb, this immuneACCESS dataset retains in-frame rearrangements with V and J assigned. A fraction of the clones does not appear; measured against another copy, unresolved V genes explain less than half of the discrepancy, and the remainder lacks a known reason. V and J calls and clone size are those listed in that table; D and trimming were worked out from the DNA. For this sample there are about 150,000 clones; around 80% appear just once. Roughly an eighth of the sample is taken by the ten largest.

Overall study outcomes, separate from this receptor: A later analysis associated roughly 17,000 TCR beta sequences with specific HLA alleles at a false discovery rate of 0.05. Compared with equally common non-associated chains, HLA-associated TCR beta chains in a later analysis were more clonally expanded and had lower generation probabilities. This cohort had only TCR beta chains sequenced, and the lack of alpha or paired-chain data limited which features could be detected. According to the authors, the approach could potentially be generalized to other disease states and immunological phenotypes. The 87-base-pair reads could not distinguish some IMGT-functional V segments, including TRBV6-2 and TRBV6-3, so those segments were excluded. A later analysis found that TCR association rates varied across HLA loci, with DRB1 alleles showing the most associated TCRs and HLA-C alleles the fewest. A total of 150 to 200 TCR beta chains were listed by the study as associated with cytomegalovirus. A later analysis reported that several top co-occurrence clusters appeared linked to parvovirus B19, influenza, CMV and Epstein-Barr virus. Correlated functional status among segregating V segments might reflect linkage disequilibrium, but an unknown experimental factor could not be ruled out. The presence/absence analyses assumed that sequencing depth was roughly uniform across donors, and that assumption may not be true. In a later genetic analysis, a missense DCLRE1C variant was associated with V-gene and J-gene trimming of TCR beta chains, and the association was replicated in an independent cohort. Roughly 17 rarely observed V segments, including chromosome 9 orphons, were excluded from the earlier analysis of a few hundred of the donors because counts were too low. The only immune exposure information available for the cohort was CMV serostatus. In a later analysis, most CMV-associated TCR beta chains were found to appear HLA-restricted, with HLA associations seemingly driven largely by CMV exposure. A further reported finding was that TCR beta sequences accurately predicted the HLA-A and HLA-B alleles for most subjects in the first cohort. Because HLA typing was unavailable for some donors at each locus, only the typed subset was used in association tests. In vitro tests confirmed that three of the cytomegalovirus-associated TCR beta chains recognize cytomegalovirus antigens. Broadly in line with IMGT annotations, most TCR beta V segments showed up in productive rearrangements about 87% or about 30% of the time in an earlier analysis of approximately 640 of the donors. Compared with the 666-donor mean, donors in an Asian-associated ancestry cluster had fewer N-insertions in productive TCRs, according to a later genetic analysis. The classifier was reported to diagnose cytomegalovirus status with high specificity and sensitivity in both the original and validation cohorts. When HLA alleles, especially DR and DQ, strongly co-occurred, TCR associations were difficult to assign to individual alleles. A cluster of highly shared sequence variants was judged likely to be a technical artifact of the sequencing pipeline. While some public TCRs were present in many individuals, most TCR sequences turned up only very rarely across donors.

The cohort comprised fewer than 700 healthy bone marrow donors. All cohort members were sampled while nominally healthy, although unrecorded immune exposures were likely present. The donor tested CMV seronegative and was one of the 352 seronegative cohort members. Every donor gave a peripheral blood sample, and the peripheral blood mononuclear cells from that sample were used for TCR beta sequencing. Genomic DNA was extracted from the blood cell samples with the Qiagen DNeasy Blood Extraction Kit. From the cysteine through the phenylalanine, the CDR3 covers 14 amino acids. Only the CDR3 DNA stays, 42 bases, in frame from base 1. CDR1 and CDR2, looked up from the germline V gene, are MDHEN and SYDVKM. V is clipped by 3 bases and J by 7 bases, and the sequence between their germline boundaries is 13 bases long. The sample holds a few counts of this clone. It has no known antigen specificity. Per-base qualities were not stored, and no clone one base away is much larger.

The rearranged chain carries TRBV28 and TRBJ2-1, with the D gene not clear enough to name. This clonotype was sampled from a woman aged 40 to 50 in good health and CMV-seronegative. Sequenced sample: PBMCs. The bases read TGTGCCAGCAGTTTCGAGCCTACCTCTAATGAGCAGTTCTTC. Translated, it gives CASSFEPTSNEQFF.